The 17 T cell receptor beta chains below were found in one sample sequenced in a study of T cells after somatic rescue of genetic block. Data came from immunoSEQ multiplex PCR; TCRdb stores just in-frame clones and leaves some out. This table holds 14,000 to 15,000 clones, approximately 76% found once. Sequences were obtained from peripheral blood mononuclear cells (PBMCs). These receptors originate from a boy younger than 18.

The chain carries TRBV30 and TRBJ1-4; D is uncertain. Germline V gene data show CDR1 as GTSNPN and CDR2 as SVGIG (reference sequence). This CDR3 has 12 residues. V lost 2 bases, J lost 5 bases, and 6 bases lay in between. DNA of the CDR3: TGTGCCTGGAGTCCGCCCAATGAAAAACTGTTTTTT. Its protein product is CAWSPPNEKLFF.

J is TRBJ1-6 and V is TRBV30; D might be TRBD1 (5 bases). The germline gives CDR1 GTSNPN, CDR2 SVGIG (reference sequence). Between the trimmed V and J ends, which lost 8 bases and 2 bases, there was a span of 13 bases. This CDR3 comprises 14 residues. CDR3 sequence reads: CATRAGTYNSPLHF. Here the CDR3 DNA reads TGTGCCACCAGGGCCGGCACCTATAATTCACCCCTCCACTTT.

The chain employs TRBV6-5 and TRBJ2-3, with 11 nucleotides matching TRBD1. J was trimmed by 13 bases and V by 2 bases; bases with no gene match: 5. The CDR3 runs to 13 residues. Germline lookup yields CDR1 MNHEY and CDR2 SVGAGI. The CDR3 bases are TGTGCCAGCAGTTACGGGTGGACAGGGGGCAAGTATTTT. This encodes CASSYGWTGGKYF.

The CDR3 spells CARFKQGSHNEQFF. The CDR3 DNA sequence: TGTGCCAGGTTTAAACAGGGGTCCCACAATGAGCAGTTCTTC. The J gene is TRBJ2-1, the V gene TRBV6-4, with 7 bases aligning to TRBD1. The CDR3 totals 14 residues. Trimming cost V 9 bases and J 5 bases; bases outside gene matches: 10. Germline-derived CDR1 and CDR2 are MRHNA and SNTAGT.

This sequence joins TRBV28 and TRBJ1-6, with 8 bases identical to TRBD1. CDR3 length: 14 residues. Trimming at V came to 4 bases and at J to 6 bases, leaving 2 bases not matched to a gene. Germline loops: CDR1 MDHEN, CDR2 SYDVKM. Written as DNA, the CDR3 is TGTGCCAGCAGTTCGACAGGGGTTAATTCACCCCTCCACTTT. It yields the protein CASSSTGVNSPLHF.

The V and J genes are TRBV23-1 and TRBJ1-3; D unresolved. Being an ORF, TRBV23-1 has a function that is uncertain. The CDR3 sequence is 17 residues long. V was shortened by 4 bases and J by 0 bases, with 16 bases between the two germline ends. The CDR3 spells CASSPLYLGASGNTIYF. CDR3 nucleotide sequence: TGCGCCAGCAGTCCCCTTTATTTGGGTGCCTCTGGAAACACCATATATTTT.

The genes are TRBV6-5 and TRBJ2-7, with D perhaps matching TRBD2 (5 bases). Germline assignment: CDR1 MNHEY and CDR2 SVGAGI. Trimming left V 6 bases short and J 0 bases short, with 9 bases between. The CDR3 contains 13 residues. The CDR3 coding sequence is TGTGCCAGCAGGAGGGCGAGCTCCTACGAGCAGTACTTC. Amino acids: CASRRASSYEQYF.

This chain links TRBV11-2 with TRBJ2-4; 10 bases are a match to TRBD1. Germline CDR1 and CDR2: SGHAT and FQNNGV. The CDR3 consists of 15 residues. V dropped 6 bases and J dropped 4; count of bases not matched to a gene: 6. This CDR3 is CASREPGQGKNIQYF. Here the CDR3 DNA reads TGTGCCAGCAGGGAACCGGGACAGGGGAAAAACATTCAGTACTTC.

This chain links TRBV5-4 with TRBJ2-3, with TRBD2 as a possible D gene (7 bases). Germline values: CDR1 SGHNT, CDR2 YYREEE (reference sequence). This CDR3 has 18 residues. Trimming left V 0 bases short and J 3 bases short, with 20 bases between. The DNA for the CDR3 is TGTGCCAGCAGCTTGGGGTTGTTTGGCGGGGGCACTACAGATACGCAGTATTTT. This codes for CASSLGLFGGGTTDTQYF.

In nucleotides, the CDR3 is TGTGCCTGGGAGACAGGGTCCAATGAAGAGCAGTACTTC. Translated: CAWETGSNEEQYF. The chain links TRBV30 to TRBJ2-7, with TRBD1 matching 7 bases. This CDR3 contains 13 residues. CDR1 is GTSNPN and CDR2 is SVGIG in the germline V gene (reference sequence). V lost 5 bases to trimming and J lost 7 bases; unmatched junction nucleotides: 11.

This chain uses TRBV7-8 with TRBJ1-1; possible D gene TRBD1, 6 bases. This CDR3 contains 15 residues. Germline lookup yields CDR1 SGHVS and CDR2 FQNEAQ. The V and J ends lost 2 bases and 1 base respectively, with 11 bases between them. The DNA for the CDR3 is TGTGCCAGCAGCTTATGGCAGGGGAGGAACACTGAAGCTTTCTTT. It yields the protein CASSLWQGRNTEAFF.

This clone qualifies as medium-sized (0.01 to 0.1%). The rearrangement joins TRBV18 to TRBJ1-4; TRBD1 aligns across 7 bases. Trimming took 3 bases from V and 7 from J; bases not matched to a gene: 11. The CDR3 length is 16 residues. CDR1 is KGHSH and CDR2 is LQKENI in the germline V gene. The chain's CDR3 is CASSPQAGQRVEKLFF. Here the CDR3 DNA reads TGTGCCAGCTCACCCCAAGCGGGACAGAGGGTTGAAAAACTGTTTTTT.

The gene calls are TRBV5-5 and TRBJ2-1; 7 positions agree with TRBD1. The CDR3 length is 17 residues. V gave up 4 bases and J gave up 2 bases; unmatched junction bases: 12. The germline gives CDR1 SGHKS, CDR2 YYEKEE (reference sequence). DNA of the CDR3: TGTGCCAGCAGCACTACCCTCATACAGGGGACCTACAATGAGCAGTTCTTC. Protein sequence: CASSTTLIQGTYNEQFF.

The V and J genes are TRBV2 and TRBJ2-1; 13 nucleotides match TRBD2. CDR3 length: 19 amino acids. V shed 4 bases, J shed 0 bases, and the junction held 9 bases outside the gene matches. Germline V lookup: CDR1 SNHLY, CDR2 FYNNEI. This chain's CDR3 is CASSVTGTSGVLSYNEQFF. The CDR3, as DNA: TGTGCCAGCAGTGTTACCGGGACTAGCGGGGTGCTCTCCTACAATGAGCAGTTCTTC.

The gene calls are TRBV2 and TRBJ2-4; D uncertain. The CDR3 totals 12 residues. The germline CDR1 and CDR2 sequences are SNHLY and FYNNEI. V gave up 4 bases and J gave up 4 bases, with 5 bases separating them. In nucleotides, the CDR3 is TGTGCCAGCAGTGTTGGTAAAAACATTCAGTACTTC. Translating it yields CASSVGKNIQYF.

This chain uses TRBV7-2 with TRBJ2-1; D possibly corresponds to TRBD2 (6 bases). Trimming stripped 2 bases from V and 7 bases from J, with 18 bases between. CDR1 SGHTA and CDR2 FQGNSA come from the germline V gene. The CDR3 sequence is 16 residues long. The CDR3 nucleotides read TGTGCCAGCAGCTTAAGTGCCTCGGCAGGGACTAATGAGCAGTTCTTC. As protein: CASSLSASAGTNEQFF.

The rearrangement uses TRBV6-5 and TRBJ1-5; D may be TRBD1 (5 bases). The CDR3 is made up of 16 amino acids. Germline V lookup: CDR1 MNHEY, CDR2 SVGAGI. Between the trimmed V and J ends, which lost 2 bases and 7 bases, there was a span of 18 bases. CDR3 sequence: CASSYIMGLGGQPQHF. The CDR3 DNA reads TGTGCCAGCAGTTACATCATGGGGTTGGGGGGACAGCCCCAGCATTTT.